These 9 T cell receptor beta chains were all obtained from the same sample, sequenced in a study of a mutant IDH1 vaccine in newly diagnosed glioma. Antigen specificity for these receptors is unknown. Data came from immunoSEQ multiplex PCR; TCRdb stores just in-frame clones and leaves some out. The table lists tens of thousands of clones, around 81% of them singletons, with approximately 5% in the top ten. Time point here: week 35, safety follow-up. Each dose delivered 300 ug of mutant IDH1 20-mer peptide subcutaneously with imiquimod. The sample here was PBMCs, taken from a glioma patient whose treatment included an IDH1 peptide vaccine. The source of these receptors is a man aged 35 to 55 with glioma.

The chain uses TRBV11-2 and TRBJ2-7; D unresolved. The CDR3 is 18 amino acids. The germline CDR1 and CDR2 sequences are SGHAT and FQNNGV. The V end lost 5 bases, the J end lost 1 base, and 24 bases lay between the germline ends. The CDR3 DNA is TGTGCCAGCAGCCCTTTCTCCATCCCGAGCGTCTTTTCCTACGAGCAGTACTTC. Amino acid sequence: CASSPFSIPSVFSYEQYF.

This clone has just a few counts. The V call is TRBV5-1, the J call TRBJ1-1, with D maybe TRBD1 (5 bases). Germline V CDR1 and CDR2: SGHRS, YFSETQ. Between the trimmed V and J ends, which lost 1 base and 0 bases, there was a span of 7 bases. The CDR3 totals 14 residues. CDR3: CASSLNRMNTEAFF. The CDR3 nucleotides read TGCGCCAGCAGCTTGAACAGGATGAACACTGAAGCTTTCTTT.

The chain employs TRBV7-9 and TRBJ1-1; D unresolved. Trimming pared 6 bases from V and 0 bases from J, leaving 11 bases between. The CDR3 spans 14 residues. CDR1 is SEHNR, CDR2 FQNEAQ, per germline (reference sequence). The CDR3 nucleotides are TGTGCCAGCAGAACTGACGGAGTGAACACTGAAGCTTTCTTT. Its translation is CASRTDGVNTEAFF.

The rearrangement uses TRBV10-3 and TRBJ1-2; D is uncertain. There are 13 residues in the CDR3. The V gene lost 2 bases and the J gene lost 3 bases, with 7 bases spanning the gap. Germline V gives CDR1 ENHRY, CDR2 SYGVKD. The CDR3 sequence is CAISEEVDYGYTF. The CDR3 bases are TGTGCCATCAGTGAGGAGGTGGACTATGGCTACACCTTC.

The chain combines TRBV25-1 with TRBJ1-2; 7 nucleotides agree with TRBD1. Trimming at V came to 4 bases and at J to 6 bases, leaving 2 bases not matched to a gene. Germline CDR1 and CDR2: MGHDK and SYGVNS. The CDR3 covers 12 residues. The DNA for the CDR3 is TGTGCCAGCAGTGTGACAGGGAATGGCTACACCTTC. The encoded protein is CASSVTGNGYTF.

J is TRBJ2-7 and V is TRBV4-1, with TRBD1 identical over 7 bases. Germline values: CDR1 MGHRA, CDR2 YSYEKL. The CDR3 sequence is 15 residues long. J was trimmed by 5 bases and V by 1 base; bases with no gene match: 8. For the CDR3, the DNA is TGCGCCAGCAGCCAAGGGTACAGGGGTCGGGACGAGCAGTACTTC. Translated: CASSQGYRGRDEQYF.

The rearrangement uses TRBV28 and TRBJ2-1, with 10 bases aligning to TRBD1. J gave up 7 bases and V 8 bases, and 8 bases lay outside the gene matches. Germline lookup yields CDR1 MDHEN and CDR2 SYDVKM. The CDR3 covers 14 residues. Here the CDR3 reads CASLRDRGGNEQFF. CDR3 bases: TGTGCCAGCCTCCGGGACAGGGGCGGGAATGAGCAGTTCTTC.

The chain links TRBV7-6 to TRBJ2-3; D unclear. Germline CDR1 SGHVS, CDR2 FNYEAQ. The V and J ends lost 5 bases and 2 bases respectively, with 23 bases between them. The CDR3 has 18 amino acids. CDR3 bases: TGTGCCAGCAGCCTCCCCTTATCCGACCAGCCGTACACAGATACGCAGTATTTT. Translated, it gives CASSLPLSDQPYTDTQYF.

This clone was recorded only once. V and J are TRBV4-1 and TRBJ1-1, with a weak D call TRBD1 (5 bases). With 3 bases removed from V and 8 bases from J, the gap between germline ends came to 13 bases. Germline-derived CDR1 and CDR2 are MGHRA and YSYEKL. The CDR3 totals 13 residues. CDR3 amino acids: CASSHLDSAEAFF. For the CDR3, the DNA is TGCGCCAGCAGCCACCTCGACAGTGCGGAAGCTTTCTTT.